The next 14 T cell receptor beta chains were all read from a single sample in a study of blood T cell repertoires in COVID-19. This table comes from immunoSEQ multiplex PCR, and its TCRdb copy is limited to in-frame clones, with some not included. The sample consists of about 260,000 clones, around 87% of them appearing once. The sequenced sample consisted of peripheral blood. The source is a woman aged 40 to 50 who had recovered from COVID-19.

This clone was detected a few times. Written as DNA, the CDR3 is TGTGCCAGCAGCTTGGTACTAGCGGGGGCCAGAGCCAAAAACATTCAGTACTTC. This gives the protein CASSLVLAGARAKNIQYF. The chain recombines TRBV5-8 with TRBJ2-4, with 11 bases lining up with TRBD2. The J segment lost 0 bases and the V segment lost 0 bases, leaving 5 bases of the junction unmatched. CDR1 SGHTS and CDR2 YDEGEE come from the germline V gene. The CDR3 covers 18 residues.

The chain uses TRBV3-1 (or the pseudogene TRBV3-2) and TRBJ1-2, with D perhaps matching TRBD1 (5 bases). CDR1 and CDR2 (germline): LGHDT, YNNKEL (reference sequence). Trimming removed 5 bases from V and 7 bases from J, with 20 bases in between. The CDR3 spans 15 residues. The CDR3 reads CASSAPREAVIGYTF. The DNA for the CDR3 is TGTGCCAGCAGCGCCCCCAGGGAGGCGGTAATTGGCTACACCTTC.

The chain couples TRBV9 to TRBJ2-1, with a possible D match to TRBD2 (6 bases). The V gene's germline CDR1 is SGDLS and CDR2 YYNGEE. The germline V and J ends were trimmed by 3 bases and 0 bases, with 10 bases remaining between them. The CDR3 contains 15 residues. Here the CDR3 reads CASSAEGNSYNEQFF. Written as DNA, the CDR3 is TGTGCCAGCAGCGCGGAGGGGAACTCCTACAATGAGCAGTTCTTC.

The chain has TRBV27 and TRBJ2-7; TRBD1 matches at 10 bases. This CDR3 spans 16 amino acids. Germline loops: CDR1 MNHEY, CDR2 SMNVEV (reference sequence). V shed 4 bases and J 0 bases; nucleotides not matched to a gene: 6. The CDR3 is CASSSSTGGISYEQYF. Written as DNA, the CDR3 is TGTGCCAGCAGTTCCTCGACAGGGGGCATCTCCTACGAGCAGTACTTC.

The gene calls are TRBV24-1 and TRBJ1-2; TRBD1 is a possible D gene (6 bases). V was shortened by 0 bases and J by 8 bases, with 9 bases between the two germline ends. The CDR3 contains 13 residues. The germline V gene has CDR1 KGHDR and CDR2 SFDVKD. The CDR3 reads CATSDLQGGGYTF. The CDR3 coding sequence is TGTGCCACCAGTGATTTGCAAGGGGGAGGCTACACCTTC.

The V and J genes are TRBV9 and TRBJ2-6, with D possibly matching TRBD2 (6 bases). Germline CDR1 and CDR2: SGDLS and YYNGEE. The CDR3 runs 19 residues. V lost 4 bases to trimming and J lost 2 bases, with 22 bases between them. The CDR3 DNA sequence: TGTGCCAGCAGCCTCAGGGATGCGGGGACCGCGCCTGGGGCCAACGTCCTGACTTTC. It translates to CASSLRDAGTAPGANVLTF.

J is TRBJ2-3 and V is TRBV7-9, with 13 bases identical to TRBD2. Germline lookup yields CDR1 SEHNR and CDR2 FQNEAQ (reference sequence). The junction had 0 bases not matched to a gene; V was cut back by 5 bases and J by 1 base. The CDR3 extends over 15 amino acids. CDR3 protein: CASSGLAGGTDTQYF. DNA for the CDR3: TGTGCCAGCAGCGGACTAGCGGGGGGCACAGATACGCAGTATTTT.

This chain uses TRBV11-2 with TRBJ2-3; tentative D call: TRBD2 (6 bases). This CDR3 contains 15 residues. V was pared by 5 bases and J by 2 bases, with 14 bases between. Germline V gene lookup returns CDR1 SGHAT and CDR2 FQNNGV. CDR3: CASSPPGGPTDTQYF. DNA for the CDR3: TGTGCCAGCAGCCCCCCCGGGGGTCCCACAGATACGCAGTATTTT.

The V and J genes are TRBV7-9 and TRBJ2-3, with a tentative D call TRBD1 (5 bases). V was clipped by 1 base and J by 8 bases, with 13 bases between them. Germline CDR1 reads SEHNR; CDR2 reads FQNEAQ (reference sequence). The CDR3 is made up of 14 amino acids. The CDR3: CASSLEGPGLTQYF. The CDR3 nucleotides read TGTGCCAGCAGCTTAGAAGGGCCAGGGCTTACGCAGTATTTT.

The CDR3 DNA reads as TGTGCCAGCAGCTTGCCGAAGATGCGGTGGGGAGGGGTGAATGAAGCTTTCTTT. Its protein is CASSLPKMRWGGVNEAFF. The chain joins TRBV11-2 to TRBJ1-1; TRBD1 might be the D (5 bases). The germline gives CDR1 SGHAT, CDR2 FQNNGV. The length of the CDR3 is 18 residues. V was clipped by 3 bases and J by 7 bases, with 27 bases between them.

The V gene is TRBV30, the J gene TRBJ2-1; 8 nucleotides line up with TRBD2. The junction had 2 bases not matched to a gene; V was cut back by 2 bases and J by 2 bases. The CDR3 runs to 14 residues. The germline gives CDR1 GTSNPN, CDR2 SVGIG (reference sequence). The chain's CDR3 is CAWSRGGTYNEQFF. As DNA, the CDR3 is TGTGCCTGGAGTCGCGGGGGGACCTACAATGAGCAGTTCTTC.

In its sample, this clone was seen a few times. The chain is built from TRBV24-1 and TRBJ1-5, with 7 bases fitting TRBD1. CDR3 length equals 19 residues. Trimming at V came to 0 bases and at J to 1 base, leaving 11 bases not matched to a gene. Germline CDR1 reads KGHDR; CDR2 reads SFDVKD. The CDR3 reads CATSDLGARGQPSNQPQHF. The CDR3 nucleotides read TGTGCCACCAGTGATTTGGGGGCCCGGGGACAGCCGAGCAATCAGCCCCAGCATTTT.

J is TRBJ1-2 and V is TRBV11-2; D not resolved. The CDR3 runs to 14 residues. Between the trimmed V and J ends, which lost 2 bases and 4 bases, there was a span of 11 bases. Germline values: CDR1 SGHAT, CDR2 FQNNGV. This CDR3 reads CASSLSGFGYGYTF. CDR3 DNA sequence: TGTGCCAGCAGCTTATCAGGTTTTGGCTATGGCTACACCTTC.

The J gene is TRBJ1-5, the V gene TRBV19, with D hard to call. CDR3 length: 15 amino acids. The V end was cut by 3 bases, the J end by 0 bases, with 9 bases between. The germline CDR1 and CDR2 sequences are LNHDA and SQIVND (reference sequence). CDR3: CASSIREDSNQPQHF. The CDR3 region has the DNA TGTGCCAGTAGTATTCGGGAAGATAGCAATCAGCCCCAGCATTTT.